Below, one T cell receptor beta chain is given with its context. What it binds is unknown. Amplification of TCR alpha and beta CDR3 regions from RNA used iRepertoire nested multiplex PCR. TCRdb reprocessed the multiplex PCR reads with MiXCR, giving one entry per CDR3 protein. The table lists around 190,000 distinct CDR3 sequences, more than 30% of them singletons. The data originate from a study of glioma-infiltrating T cells. Study findings and constraints: Tissue and blood shared very few CDR3 sequences.

Trimming took off 1 base at V and 0 bases at J, with 9 bases between the two ends. The germline V gene has CDR1 MGHRA and CDR2 YSYEKL. CDR3 size: 16 residues. The sample consisted of glioma tissue, nonneoplastic brain tissue, or PBMCs (not recorded which). The V and J genes are TRBV4-1 and TRBJ1-4, with D unresolved. The clonotype was recovered from a human donor with low-grade glioma or glioblastoma, undergoing nonglioma brain surgery, or in good health (not recorded which). CDR3 nucleotide sequence: TGCGCCAGCAGCCAAGGTCGCTGTGCAACTAATGAAAAACTGTTTTTT. Amino acid sequence: CASSQGRCATNEKLFF.